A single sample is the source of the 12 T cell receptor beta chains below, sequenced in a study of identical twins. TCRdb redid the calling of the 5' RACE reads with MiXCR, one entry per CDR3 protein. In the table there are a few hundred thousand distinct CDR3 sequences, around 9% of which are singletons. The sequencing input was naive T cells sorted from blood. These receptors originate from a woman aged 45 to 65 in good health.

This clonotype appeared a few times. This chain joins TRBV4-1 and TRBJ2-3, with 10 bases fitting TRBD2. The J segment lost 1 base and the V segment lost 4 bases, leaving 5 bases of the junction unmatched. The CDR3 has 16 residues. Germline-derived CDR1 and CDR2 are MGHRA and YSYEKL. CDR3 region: CASSLPSGRGTDTQYF. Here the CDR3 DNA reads TGCGCCAGCAGCCTCCCAAGCGGGAGGGGCACAGATACGCAGTATTTT.

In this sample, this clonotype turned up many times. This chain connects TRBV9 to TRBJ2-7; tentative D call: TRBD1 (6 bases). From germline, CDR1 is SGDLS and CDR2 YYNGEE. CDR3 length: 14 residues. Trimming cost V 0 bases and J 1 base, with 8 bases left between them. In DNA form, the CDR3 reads TGTGCCAGCAGCGTAGGGGACACTTCCTACGAGCAGTACTTC. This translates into CASSVGDTSYEQYF.

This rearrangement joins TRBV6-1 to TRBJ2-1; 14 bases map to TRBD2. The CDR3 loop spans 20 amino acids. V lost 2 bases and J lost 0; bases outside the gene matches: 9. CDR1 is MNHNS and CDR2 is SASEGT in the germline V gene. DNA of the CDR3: TGTGCCAGCAGTGAACCGACTAGCGGGAGGGTTAAAAGCTCCTACAATGAGCAGTTCTTC. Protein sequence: CASSEPTSGRVKSSYNEQFF.

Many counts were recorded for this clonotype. The CDR3 DNA follows: TGTGCCAGCAGTTTAAATCTCGGTGGTGAGCAGTTCTTC. Encoded protein: CASSLNLGGEQFF. The rearrangement links TRBV12-3 or TRBV12-4 to TRBJ2-1; D is ambiguous. CDR3 length: 13 residues. The V gene lost 2 bases and the J gene lost 9 bases, with 11 bases spanning the gap.

The CDR3 reads CASSKPSGQGVHEQYF. CDR3 coding DNA: TGCGCCAGCAGCAAACCCTCGGGACAGGGGGTACACGAGCAGTACTTC. The J gene is TRBJ2-7, the V gene TRBV5-1, with 11 bases matching TRBD1. Losses at the gene ends were 4 bases for V and 5 bases for J; bases not matched to a gene: 11. This CDR3 comprises 16 residues. CDR1 is SGHRS, CDR2 YFSETQ, per germline.

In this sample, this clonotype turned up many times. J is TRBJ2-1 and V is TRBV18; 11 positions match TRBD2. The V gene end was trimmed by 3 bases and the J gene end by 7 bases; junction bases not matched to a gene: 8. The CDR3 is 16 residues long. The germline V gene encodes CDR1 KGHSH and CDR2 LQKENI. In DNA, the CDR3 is TGTGCCAGCTCACCCGAGCTAGCGGGAGGATGGAATGAGCAGTTCTTC. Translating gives CASSPELAGGWNEQFF.

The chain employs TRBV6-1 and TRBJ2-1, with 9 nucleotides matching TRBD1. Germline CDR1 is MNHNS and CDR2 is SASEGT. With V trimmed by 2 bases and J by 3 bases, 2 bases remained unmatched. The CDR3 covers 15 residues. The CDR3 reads CASSESGQGYNEQFF. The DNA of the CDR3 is TGTGCCAGCAGTGAATCGGGACAGGGCTACAATGAGCAGTTCTTC.

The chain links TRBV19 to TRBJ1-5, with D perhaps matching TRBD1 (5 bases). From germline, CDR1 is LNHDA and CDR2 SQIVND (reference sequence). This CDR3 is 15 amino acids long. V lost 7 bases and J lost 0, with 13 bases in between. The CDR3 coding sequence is TGTGCCAGTAAGGCGACAGCCTATAGCAATCAGCCCCAGCATTTT. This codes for CASKATAYSNQPQHF.

CDR3 bases: TGTGCCAGCAGTTATAGACTAGCGGGTACTTCCTACGAGCAGTACTTC. It translates to CASSYRLAGTSYEQYF. The chain joins TRBV12-3 or TRBV12-4 to TRBJ2-7, with 10 bases fitting TRBD2. Unmatched junction bases numbered 7, after V lost 4 bases and J lost 1 base. The CDR3 loop spans 16 amino acids.

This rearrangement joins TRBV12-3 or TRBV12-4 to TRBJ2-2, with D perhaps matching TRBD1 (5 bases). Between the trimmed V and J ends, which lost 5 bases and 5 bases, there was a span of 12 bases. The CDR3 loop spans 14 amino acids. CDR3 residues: CASSDRKGTGELFF. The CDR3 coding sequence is TGTGCCAGCAGTGATAGAAAGGGGACCGGGGAGCTGTTTTTT.

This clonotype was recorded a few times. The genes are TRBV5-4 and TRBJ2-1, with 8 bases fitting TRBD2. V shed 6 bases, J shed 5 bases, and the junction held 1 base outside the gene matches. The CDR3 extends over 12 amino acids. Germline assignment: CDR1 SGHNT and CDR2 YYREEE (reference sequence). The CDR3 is CASTGLDNEQFF. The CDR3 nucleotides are TGTGCCAGCACGGGACTAGACAATGAGCAGTTCTTC. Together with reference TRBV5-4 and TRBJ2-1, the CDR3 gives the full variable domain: ETGVTQSPTHLIKTRGQQVTLRCSSQSGHNTVSWYQQALGQGPQFIFQYYREEENGRGNFPPRFSGLQFPNYSSELNVNALELDDSALYLCASTGLDNEQFFGPGTRLTVL.

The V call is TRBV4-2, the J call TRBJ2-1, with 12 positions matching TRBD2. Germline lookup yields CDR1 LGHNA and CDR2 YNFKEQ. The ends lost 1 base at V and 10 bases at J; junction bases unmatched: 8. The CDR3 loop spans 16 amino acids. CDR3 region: CASSQAGLAGKTEQFF. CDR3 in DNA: TGTGCCAGCAGCCAAGCGGGACTAGCGGGTAAGACGGAGCAGTTCTTC.